A single sample is the source of the 8 T cell receptor beta chains below, sequenced in a study of blood T cell repertoires in COVID-19. Method: immunoSEQ multiplex PCR; TCRdb's copy keeps in-frame clones and lacks some. The sample lists about 480,000 clones; around 87% were seen once. What was sequenced was PBMCs or T cells enriched from blood (not recorded which). Receptors originate from a woman between 40 and 50 years old who had recovered from COVID-19.

The V and J genes are TRBV7-2 and TRBJ1-2; 8 bases line up with TRBD1. There are 13 residues in the CDR3. V shed 7 bases, J shed 7 bases, and the junction held 8 bases outside the gene matches. The germline V gene encodes CDR1 SGHTA and CDR2 FQGNSA. The CDR3 DNA reads TGTGCCAGCACCCTACAGGGGGTTGGTGGCTACACCTTC. Translation: CASTLQGVGGYTF. The variable domain in full, completed from reference TRBV7-2 and TRBJ1-2, reads GAGVSQSPSNKVTEKGKDVELRCDPISGHTALYWYRQSLGQGLEFLIYFQGNSAPDKSGLPSDRFSAERTGGSVSTLTIQRTQQEDSAVYLCASTLQGVGGYTFGSGTRLTVV.

This clone appeared once. V and J are TRBV6-5 and TRBJ1-6, with 7 bases lining up with TRBD1. Germline assignment: CDR1 MNHEY and CDR2 SVGAGI. The junction had 3 bases not matched to a gene; V was cut back by 4 bases and J by 0 bases. The CDR3 spans 16 residues. The CDR3 nucleotides read TGTGCCAGCAGTTCGAACAGGGGCTCCTATAATTCACCCCTCCACTTT. This codes for CASSSNRGSYNSPLHF.

The rearrangement uses TRBV2 and TRBJ2-2; D gene ambiguous. Deletions cut 5 bases from V and 5 bases from J, with 9 bases between. The CDR3 runs to 13 residues. The germline gives CDR1 SNHLY, CDR2 FYNNEI. CDR3 residues: CASSTYSTGELFF. The DNA for the CDR3 is TGTGCCAGCAGTACATACAGTACCGGGGAGCTGTTTTTT.

On this clone itself: Other DNA sequences in the sample encode the same CDR3. The chain employs TRBV12-3 or TRBV12-4 and TRBJ1-2; maybe TRBD1 (5 bases). V was shortened by 5 bases and J by 4 bases, with 5 bases between the two germline ends. This CDR3 contains 11 residues. The CDR3 loop is CASSRGYGYTF. The DNA of the CDR3 is TGTGCCAGCAGTAGGGGCTATGGCTACACCTTC.

The count of this clone is one. The chain has TRBV10-2 and TRBJ1-2; 11 nucleotides align to TRBD1. CDR1 WSHSY and CDR2 SAAADI come from the germline V gene. The CDR3 is 15 residues long. The junction had 4 bases not matched to a gene; V was cut back by 7 bases and J by 0 bases. This CDR3 reads CASTGQGATNYGYTF. Written as DNA, the CDR3 is TGCGCCAGCACTGGACAGGGGGCCACTAACTATGGCTACACCTTC.

This rearrangement joins TRBV13 to TRBJ2-1, with TRBD1 as a possible D gene (6 bases). The germline CDR1 and CDR2 sequences are PRHDT and FYEKMQ (reference sequence). CDR3 length: 17 residues. The V gene lost 6 bases and the J gene lost 10 bases, with 28 bases spanning the gap. The CDR3 sequence is CASRRRTGHITPIEQFF. The CDR3 DNA reads TGTGCCAGCAGGAGGAGGACGGGACACATCACGCCAATCGAGCAGTTCTTC. Combining the CDR3 with reference TRBV13 and TRBJ2-1 gives the whole variable domain AAGVIQSPRHLIKEKRETATLKCYPIPRHDTVYWYQQGPGQDPQFLISFYEKMQSDKGSIPDRFSAQQFSDYHSELNMSSLELGDSALYFCASRRRTGHITPIEQFFGPGTRLTVL.

The chain links TRBV2 to TRBJ2-2; weak D call: TRBD2 (6 bases). The ends were cut back, 1 base at V and 2 bases at J, with 11 bases in the middle. This CDR3 spans 16 amino acids. Germline loops: CDR1 SNHLY, CDR2 FYNNEI. CDR3 loop: CASSEGWRGNTGELFF. The CDR3 DNA follows: TGTGCCAGCAGTGAAGGCTGGCGGGGAAACACCGGGGAGCTGTTTTTT.

The gene calls are TRBV7-2 and TRBJ1-1; TRBD1 is a possible D gene (5 bases). Germline-derived CDR1 and CDR2 are SGHTA and FQGNSA. The V and J ends lost 5 bases and 4 bases respectively, with 23 bases between them. The CDR3 spans 17 residues. The CDR3 loop reads CASSPPPGLPRGTEAFF. The CDR3 coding sequence is TGTGCCAGCAGCCCCCCCCCGGGACTCCCAAGGGGCACTGAAGCTTTCTTT.